This TCR beta chain was documented in a study of post-analysis software for immune sequencing data (dated by TCRdb to 2014 to 2015). Notes on the research overall: The recorded disease courses included relapsing-remitting, secondary progressive and progressive-relapsing multiple sclerosis, and some patients had no subtype annotation. The patient repertoires were compared against 11 previously published healthy control repertoires obtained from donors aged 6 to 25 years. A subset of samples was prepared in parallel using single-end sample barcoding, then pooled and co-amplified after Illumina adapter ligation. On the study overall, not on this receptor specifically: The control group was slightly older than the multiple sclerosis patient group. Compared with controls, multiple sclerosis patients had significantly lower normalized Chao1 diversity, a finding suggesting substantial peripheral T-cell clonal expansion. Patients showed significantly higher frequencies than controls for a handful of TRBV segments, among them TRBV5-6, TRBV5-1 and TRBV20-1. Direct clustering with F measure revealed strong co-clustering of samples prepared in the same batch, which led to a batch-effect correction.

The CDR3 goes from the cysteine to the phenylalanine over 15 residues. Here the CDR3 DNA is all that survives: 45 bases in frame from base 1. Per the germline V gene, SGHTA is the CDR1 and FQGNSA is the CDR2. Trimming removed 5 bases from V and 5 bases from J, leaving 18 bases between the germline ends. On this clonotype itself: No cognate antigen has been identified for it. No base-level quality is on record; no much larger clone is a single base apart.

To demonstrate the VDJtools post-analysis software, TCR beta repertoires were profiled from the peripheral blood of about 13 young patients with multiple sclerosis. The multiple sclerosis patients were children and adolescents ranging in age from 6 to 15 years. Library preparation employed PCR. Sequencing was carried out with an Illumina HiSeq 2500. Unique molecular identifiers were incorporated into TCR beta cDNA libraries to reduce PCR and sequencing biases. Approximately 500,000 cDNA molecules were obtained per 1 to 10 million input T cells, so each molecule approximated one T cell. Patient libraries were prepared and sequenced with the same protocol used for the earlier healthy control dataset. Samples belonging to the same batch were prepared together, multiplexed and sequenced on a shared HiSeq lane. The study's own analysis went as follows. Raw barcoded reads were processed with MIGEC, discarding single-read molecular identifier groups before consensus assembly and CDR3 extraction. Clonotype tables were post-analysed with VDJtools, and diversity was normalized by down-sampling all datasets to the smallest sample size. To correct batch-related cross-sample contamination, repertoire overlap clustering matched CDR3 amino acid sequences but not nucleotide sequences. TCRdb reprocessing: public reads trimmed at Q25 with fastp, clones called with MiXCR, in-frame beta chains kept. Rows with one shared CDR3 protein collapse into an entry with the most common genes and DNA. The V and J calls were determined by TCRdb, not by the authors. The sample profile shows 650,000 to 900,000 distinct CDR3 sequences; about half of them were found once. 4.9% of the sample is taken by the ten largest.

This TCR derives from a girl aged 10 to 17 with multiple sclerosis. The sequenced sample consisted of blood. Rearrangement joined TRBV7-2 to TRBJ2-5; too little of a D gene remains to name it. The DNA sequence is TGTGCCAGCAGCATGCGGACGGGCTTGTGGGAGACCCAGTACTTC. Translated, it gives CASSMRTGLWETQYF.